The TCR beta chain under discussion was sequenced for a study of blood T cell repertoires in COVID-19. Looking at the study overall: Specimens from acute and convalescent COVID-19 originated in the United States, Italy and Spain. Sample material is recorded as cDNA or gDNA derived from T cells, B-cell-depleted T cells, or PBMCs.

Germline loops: CDR1 MNHEY, CDR2 SVGEGT. V lost 6 bases, J lost 8 bases, and 7 bases stayed unmatched. The CDR3 covers 14 residues. How the authors handled the data: Reference gene primer amplification yielded estimated nucleated cell counts. Profiling relied on immunoSEQ multiplex PCR, and the TCRdb table lists in-frame clones only, not all of them. D and trimming come from the DNA, and the V and J calls and clone size come from that table. The top ten clones hold around 3.2% of a sample with fewer than 300,000 clones, approximately 82% of them seen once. This TCR was recovered from a woman between 18 and 30 years old with acute or convalescent COVID-19. The gene calls are TRBV6-2 or TRBV6-3 and TRBJ1-6; TRBD1 matches 7 bases. Sequencing was performed on peripheral blood. The CDR3: CASSHRGADSPLHF. The CDR3 DNA is TGTGCCAGCAGCCACAGGGGTGCGGATTCACCCCTCCACTTT.